This TCR beta chain comes out of a study of blood T cell repertoires in COVID-19. This CDR3 comprises 19 residues. Looked up from germline, CDR1 is MNHEY and CDR2 is SMNVEV (reference sequence). The junction had 13 bases not matched to a gene; V was cut back by 2 bases and J by 4 bases. Per the original data handling: Reference gene primers were amplified, and this amplification served to estimate nucleated cell counts. The repertoire was sequenced with immunoSEQ multiplex PCR; TCRdb's copy has only in-frame clones and lacks some. V and J calls and clone size follow that table, whereas D and trimming were derived from the DNA. The sample records 200,000 to 250,000 clones, around 82% being singletons.

The sequencing sample was made of peripheral blood. The chain recombines TRBV27 with TRBJ2-1; TRBD2 matches 11 bases. The clonotype comes from a woman in her sixties or seventies with acute or convalescent COVID-19. CDR3 loop: CASSLGGASGRPSYNEQFF. CDR3 nucleotides: TGTGCCAGCAGTTTAGGGGGGGCTAGCGGGAGGCCCTCTTACAATGAGCAGTTCTTC.